This section outlines one TCR beta chain sequence together with its context. What it binds is unknown. PCR amplification relied on 60 Vbeta primers (plus 13 Jbeta primers). Clones were sequenced by immunoSEQ multiplex PCR, and TCRdb holds only the in-frame ones, with some missing. The sample consists of 73,000 or so clones, around 81% of them appearing once. Germline V gives CDR1 SGHTA, CDR2 FQGTGA. Trimming pared 1 base from V and 5 bases from J, leaving 8 bases between. This CDR3 region has 13 residues. These data come from a study of cytomegalovirus exposure and HLA in healthy donors. Study findings and constraints: Sequencing likely produced, as an artifact, a cluster of highly shared sequence variants. Presence/absence analyses assumed roughly uniform sequencing depth across donors, which may not hold. As a later analysis showed, a missense DCLRE1C variant was linked to trimming of TCR beta V- and J-genes.

The sequence was collected from a man aged 50 or older in good health and CMV-seronegative. This chain connects TRBV7-3 to TRBJ1-1; D might be TRBD1 (5 bases). Sequencing was performed on PBMCs. The CDR3 coding sequence is TGTGCCAGCAGCTTAATGGGGGGGACTGAAGCTTTCTTT. Translation: CASSLMGGTEAFF. The variable domain in full, with the rest retrieved from reference TRBV7-3 and TRBJ1-1, is GAGVSQTPSNKVTEKGKYVELRCDPISGHTALYWYRQSLGQGPEFLIYFQGTGAADDSGLPNDRFFAVRPEGSVSTLKIQRTERGDSAVYLCASSLMGGTEAFFGQGTRLTVV.